A single sample gave rise to the 26 T cell receptor beta chains below, sequenced in a study of cytomegalovirus exposure and HLA in healthy donors. The PCR had 60 Vbeta and 13 Jbeta primers. Libraries were prepared by immunoSEQ multiplex PCR; TCRdb keeps only in-frame clonotypes and omits some of them. The sample has about 150,000 clones, around 78% seen once. The sequenced sample was PBMCs. Receptor source: a woman in her 50s in good health and CMV-seropositive.

The chain links TRBV7-9 to TRBJ1-6; tentative D call: TRBD1 (5 bases). V lost 1 base, J lost 1 base, and 5 bases lay in between. CDR3 length: 15 amino acids. Germline assignment: CDR1 SEHNR and CDR2 FQNEAQ (reference sequence). CDR3 region: CASSLEGSYNSPLHF. CDR3 in DNA: TGTGCCAGCAGCTTAGAGGGGTCCTATAATTCACCCCTCCACTTT. The full variable domain, rest sourced from reference TRBV7-9 and TRBJ1-6, is DTGVSQNPRHKITKRGQNVTFRCDPISEHNRLYWYRQTLGQGPEFLTYFQNEAQLEKSRLLSDRFSAERPKGSFSTLEIQRTEQGDSAMYLCASSLEGSYNSPLHFGNGTRLTVT.

The rearrangement joins TRBV19 to TRBJ1-5; TRBD1 agrees at 7 bases. The germline V gene has CDR1 LNHDA and CDR2 SQIVND (reference sequence). This CDR3 has 13 amino acids. V lost 9 bases to trimming and J lost 4 bases; unmatched junction nucleotides: 6. The CDR3 reads CASGTVRNQPQHF. CDR3 coding DNA: TGTGCCAGCGGGACAGTCCGGAATCAGCCCCAGCATTTT.

V gene TRBV5-1 combines with J gene TRBJ1-1, with D tentatively TRBD1 (6 bases). V lost 4 bases, J lost 2 bases, and 12 bases lay in between. CDR1 and CDR2 (germline): SGHRS, YFSETQ. The CDR3 contains 14 residues. The CDR3 region has the DNA TGCGCCAGCAGCATTGTACAGGGTAACACTGAAGCTTTCTTT. Its protein is CASSIVQGNTEAFF.

The V call is TRBV5-1, the J call TRBJ2-3; possible D gene TRBD1, 6 bases. Germline assignment: CDR1 SGHRS and CDR2 YFSETQ. CDR3 length: 16 residues. The V end was cut by 0 bases, the J end by 1 base, with 12 bases between. The CDR3 sequence: CASSLGQEVGTDTQYF. The CDR3 DNA is TGCGCCAGCAGCTTGGGACAGGAGGTGGGCACAGATACGCAGTATTTT.

The chain carries TRBV7-3 and TRBJ2-6; 7 bases line up with TRBD1. The ends lost 6 bases at V and 1 base at J; junction bases unmatched: 3. CDR3 size: 15 residues. Germline V lookup: CDR1 SGHTA, CDR2 FQGTGA. CDR3 bases: TGTGCCAGCAGGCTACAGGGGTCTGGGGCCAACGTCCTGACTTTC. Its protein is CASRLQGSGANVLTF. The complete variable domain, with remaining parts taken from reference TRBV7-3 and TRBJ2-6, reads GAGVSQTPSNKVTEKGKYVELRCDPISGHTALYWYRQSLGQGPEFLIYFQGTGAADDSGLPNDRFFAVRPEGSVSTLKIQRTERGDSAVYLCASRLQGSGANVLTFGAGSRLTVL.

This rearrangement joins TRBV4-2 to TRBJ2-3, with TRBD2 matching over 11 bases. This CDR3 contains 15 residues. Germline V gene data show CDR1 as LGHNA and CDR2 as YNFKEQ. V was clipped by 6 bases and J by 3 bases; unmatched bases: 5. In nucleotides, the CDR3 is TGTGCCAGCAGTTCACTAGCGGGGGAGACAGATACGCAGTATTTT. This sequence encodes CASSSLAGETDTQYF.

This clone was seen a few times. This sequence joins TRBV30 and TRBJ2-1, with D possibly matching TRBD1 (5 bases). Germline CDR1 is GTSNPN and CDR2 is SVGIG (reference sequence). This CDR3 has 17 amino acids. With 5 bases removed from V and 0 bases from J, the gap between germline ends came to 20 bases. This CDR3 reads CAWGARASLSSYNEQFF. In nucleotides, the CDR3 is TGTGCCTGGGGGGCCCGGGCCTCTCTTAGCTCCTACAATGAGCAGTTCTTC.

For this clone: The junction differs from germline at one of its ends, possibly a read error. The chain is built from TRBV7-7 and TRBJ2-5, with 8 bases fitting TRBD2. Germline-derived CDR1 and CDR2 are SSHAT and FNYEAQ (reference sequence). The CDR3 extends over 17 amino acids. CDR3 residues: CASSLVAGGAPQETQYF. The CDR3 region has the DNA TGTGCTAGCAGCTTAGTAGCCGGGGGGGCACCTCAAGAGACCCAGTACTTC.

The chain couples TRBV12-5 to TRBJ1-2; D gene ambiguous. The ends were cut back, 5 bases at V and 7 bases at J, with 11 bases in the middle. The CDR3 sequence is 12 residues long. Germline V gene sequence: CDR1 LGHNT, CDR2 FRNRAP. In nucleotides, the CDR3 is TGTGCTAGTGGTGTCGGGGTAGGTGGCTACACCTTC. The encoded protein is CASGVGVGGYTF.

The chain has TRBV10-3 and TRBJ2-1, with 8 bases that match TRBD1. Germline-derived CDR1 and CDR2 are ENHRY and SYGVKD. This CDR3 spans 16 amino acids. With 3 bases clipped from V and 2 bases from J, the junction kept 6 bases outside the gene matches. CDR3 sequence reads: CAISDPRTGTYNEQFF. In nucleotides, the CDR3 is TGTGCCATCAGTGACCCAAGGACAGGGACCTACAATGAGCAGTTCTTC.

The rearrangement joins TRBV5-4 to TRBJ2-1; D unclear. The germline V gene has CDR1 SGHNT and CDR2 YYREEE (reference sequence). Trimming took 4 bases from V and 6 from J, leaving 8 bases between them. This CDR3 spans 12 amino acids. The CDR3 loop reads CASSPVLNEQFF. In nucleotides, the CDR3 is TGTGCCAGCAGCCCGGTGCTCAATGAGCAGTTCTTC.

This clone is a singleton in its sample. The chain recombines TRBV19 with TRBJ1-6; 7 nucleotides match TRBD1. In germline, CDR1 is LNHDA, CDR2 SQIVND (reference sequence). The CDR3 totals 16 residues. After removal of 4 bases from V and 4 bases from J, the junction contained 7 bases not matched to a gene. This CDR3 reads CASSTKGQTYNSPLHF. Here the CDR3 DNA reads TGTGCCAGTAGTACAAAGGGACAGACGTATAATTCACCCCTCCACTTT.

Note on this clone: Other DNA variants within this sample encode the same CDR3. The chain couples TRBV5-1 to TRBJ1-1; 8 bases align to TRBD1. Germline loops: CDR1 SGHRS, CDR2 YFSETQ. The CDR3 contains 14 residues. Trimming took 4 bases from V and 4 from J; bases not matched to a gene: 6. The CDR3 region has the DNA TGCGCCAGCAGCCTAGGACAGGGCGGCACTGAAGCTTTCTTT. The encoded protein is CASSLGQGGTEAFF.

J is TRBJ2-2 and V is TRBV5-1; TRBD2 agrees at 8 bases. V gave up 3 bases and J gave up 6 bases; unmatched junction bases: 10. The CDR3 contains 16 residues. Germline V gene sequence: CDR1 SGHRS, CDR2 YFSETQ. Here the CDR3 DNA reads TGCGCCAGCAGCTCCCGGGGGGGGGCAGCGGCCGGGGAGCTGTTTTTT. Protein sequence: CASSSRGGAAAGELFF.

This clone was seen only a few times. J is TRBJ1-6 and V is TRBV9; D not resolved. Per the germline V gene, CDR1 is SGDLS and CDR2 is YYNGEE. CDR3 length: 15 residues. V lost 0 bases and J lost 5, with 9 bases in between. CDR3 nucleotide sequence: TGTGCCAGCAGCGTAGTTGCAGATCATAATTCACCCCTCCACTTT. It specifies CASSVVADHNSPLHF.

CDR3: CASKSSSADNSPLHF. The CDR3 DNA reads as TGTGCCAGTAAAAGTAGTAGCGCGGATAATTCACCCCTCCACTTT. This chain links TRBV19 with TRBJ1-6; D call uncertain. Trimming took 7 bases from V and 5 from J, leaving 15 bases between them. Germline loops: CDR1 LNHDA, CDR2 SQIVND (reference sequence). The CDR3 totals 15 residues.

The rearrangement joins TRBV6-1 to TRBJ1-2, with TRBD1 as a possible D gene (5 bases). The CDR3 is 13 amino acids. V gave up 6 bases and J gave up 4 bases, with 12 bases separating them. Germline V gives CDR1 MNHNS, CDR2 SASEGT. The DNA of the CDR3 is TGTGCCAGCAGGGTTGACAGCCTCTATGGCTACACCTTC. Residues: CASRVDSLYGYTF.

The chain employs TRBV7-9 and TRBJ1-2; D might be TRBD1 (5 bases). CDR3 length: 14 amino acids. The V end lost 9 bases, the J end lost 6 bases, and 20 bases lay between the germline ends. Germline CDR1 reads SEHNR; CDR2 reads FQNEAQ (reference sequence). Written as DNA, the CDR3 is TGTGCCAGTCCAGGGAACAATAATGGGGATGGCTACACCTTC. It codes for CASPGNNNGDGYTF.

The J gene is TRBJ1-3, the V gene TRBV6-5, with D tentatively TRBD1 (6 bases). Germline values: CDR1 MNHEY, CDR2 SVGAGI. Trimming pared 6 bases from V and 2 bases from J, leaving 8 bases between. This CDR3 is built from 13 residues. The CDR3 coding sequence is TGTGCCAGCAGGGGGACAACTGGAAACACCATATATTTT. Encoded protein: CASRGTTGNTIYF.

Only a few counts were recorded for this clone. The chain carries TRBV2 and TRBJ2-7, with a possible D match to TRBD2 (6 bases). The CDR3 totals 14 residues. Germline CDR1 SNHLY, CDR2 FYNNEI. Trimming cost V 6 bases and J 4 bases, with 16 bases left between them. This CDR3 is CASRAAAGNYEQYF. CDR3 in DNA: TGTGCCAGCAGGGCGGCCGCGGGGAATTACGAGCAGTACTTC.

This chain uses TRBV11-3 with TRBJ2-3; D call uncertain. Germline V CDR1 and CDR2: SGHNT, YENEEA. The CDR3 extends over 15 amino acids. With 1 base removed from V and 3 bases from J, the gap between germline ends came to 11 bases. This chain's CDR3 is CASSLGGSFTDTQYF. The CDR3 DNA is TGTGCCAGCAGCTTAGGCGGCAGTTTTACAGATACGCAGTATTTT.

In its sample, this clone was seen a few times. V usage is TRBV18 and J usage is TRBJ2-2, with 9 bases aligning to TRBD1. This CDR3 is built from 15 residues. J was trimmed by 3 bases and V by 1 base; bases with no gene match: 0. Germline values: CDR1 KGHSH, CDR2 LQKENI. CDR3 DNA sequence: TGTGCCAGCTCACCACGGACAGGGGACACCGGGGAGCTGTTTTTT. Translation: CASSPRTGDTGELFF.

This clone was counted many times. The J gene is TRBJ1-5, the V gene TRBV27; D is undetermined. CDR1 and CDR2 from the germline V gene are MNHEY and SMNVEV (reference sequence). The ends were cut back, 4 bases at V and 5 bases at J, with 9 bases in the middle. The CDR3 spans 13 residues. This chain's CDR3 is CASSWVGDQPQHF. CDR3 DNA: TGTGCCAGCAGTTGGGTGGGAGATCAGCCCCAGCATTTT.

The chain uses TRBV12-5 and TRBJ2-1; 8 bases map to TRBD1. Germline V gives CDR1 LGHNT, CDR2 FRNRAP. V dropped 1 base and J dropped 8; count of bases not matched to a gene: 19. This CDR3 spans 19 amino acids. The CDR3 region is CASGLGPGQGPSTMYEQFF. The CDR3 nucleotides are TGTGCTAGTGGTTTGGGCCCCGGACAGGGACCCTCCACTATGTATGAGCAGTTCTTC.

The rearrangement uses TRBV4-1 and TRBJ2-3; TRBD2 aligns across 10 bases. Trimming removed 0 bases from V and 6 bases from J; junction bases left unmatched: 12. CDR3 length: 18 amino acids. The germline gives CDR1 MGHRA, CDR2 YSYEKL. DNA of the CDR3: TGCGCCAGCAGCCAAGATCTGGGTTCAAGCGGGGGGGCCGATACGCAGTATTTT. It codes for CASSQDLGSSGGADTQYF.

The chain's CDR3 is CASGRSPVTLHF. The CDR3 DNA reads TGTGCCAGCGGCAGATCACCCGTTACCCTCCACTTT. The chain combines TRBV6-5 with TRBJ1-6; no definite D call. Trimming removed 8 bases at V and 14 bases at J, with 16 bases between. The germline V gene has CDR1 MNHEY and CDR2 SVGAGI. This CDR3 spans 12 amino acids.